Each of the 32 T cell receptor beta chains below was sequenced from the same sample in a study of beta chain features in type 1 diabetes. Overall study results and limits: People with Type 1 diabetes carried modestly yet significantly shorter TCRB CDR3s in all four CD4+ subsets.

Antigen specificity for these receptors is unknown. The isolated RNA, all of it, was reverse transcribed, so expressed TCRB transcripts were what got sequenced. Assay: immunoSEQ multiplex PCR; the TCRdb copy retains only in-frame clones and omits some. The sample includes approximately 57,000 clones, roughly half seen only once; the top ten take 2% to 3%. The sequenced sample was Tregs from blood. These receptors were obtained from a woman aged 40 to 50 with type 1 diabetes.

This clone has more than one count but fewer than ten. The chain employs TRBV25-1 and TRBJ1-5; no clear D. The CDR3 contains 13 residues. V lost 8 bases and J lost 1, with 9 bases in between. Germline CDR1 and CDR2: MGHDK and SYGVNS. Here the CDR3 reads CASAGVSNQPQHF. In nucleotides, the CDR3 is TGTGCCAGCGCCGGAGTGAGCAATCAGCCCCAGCATTTT.

The V gene is TRBV4-3, the J gene TRBJ2-2; 9 nucleotides align to TRBD1. Germline trimming cut 1 base from V and 2 bases from J; bases unmatched to any gene: 5. Per germline, CDR1 LGHNA and CDR2 YSLEER. This CDR3 region has 17 residues. In DNA, the CDR3 is TGCGCCAGCAGCCAAGCTGGGACAGGGCTTAACACCGGGGAGCTGTTTTTT. It is translated as CASSQAGTGLNTGELFF.

This clone was counted a few times. The V and J genes are TRBV7-9 and TRBJ2-7; D is possibly TRBD2 (5 bases). The CDR3 extends over 15 amino acids. Germline V gives CDR1 SEHNR, CDR2 FQNEAQ (reference sequence). V shed 0 bases and J shed 4 bases, with 13 bases lying between them. CDR3 bases: TGTGCCAGCAGCTTAGCGGCGGGTATAGATTACGAGCAGTACTTC. Its protein is CASSLAAGIDYEQYF.

The V gene is TRBV7-9, the J gene TRBJ2-7, with D perhaps TRBD1 (7 bases). Germline V gene lookup returns CDR1 SEHNR and CDR2 FQNEAQ (reference sequence). CDR3 size: 15 residues. V was shortened by 5 bases and J by 4 bases, with 18 bases between the two germline ends. CDR3 protein: CASSRGTAGAYEQYF. For the CDR3, the DNA is TGTGCCAGCAGCCGTGGGACAGCGGGCGCGTACGAGCAGTACTTC.

The chain is built from TRBV6-1 and TRBJ2-2; TRBD2 agrees at 10 bases. The CDR3 is made up of 14 amino acids. The trim removed 5 bases at V and 5 bases at J, leaving 2 bases unmatched. Germline V gene data show CDR1 as MNHNS and CDR2 as SASEGT. CDR3 amino acids: CASSLAGATGELFF. Written as DNA, the CDR3 is TGTGCCAGCAGTCTAGCGGGAGCGACCGGGGAGCTGTTTTTT.

This clone is a singleton in its sample. The gene calls are TRBV6-5 and TRBJ1-2; unclear D gene. The CDR3 has 14 amino acids. Trimming cost V 10 bases and J 0 bases, with 15 bases left between them. The germline gives CDR1 MNHEY, CDR2 SVGAGI. The CDR3 reads CAIRRNGANYGYTF. As DNA, the CDR3 is TGTGCCATCCGGAGAAACGGAGCTAACTATGGCTACACCTTC.

The V and J genes are TRBV5-1 and TRBJ2-5; TRBD1 aligns across 8 bases. CDR3 length equals 16 residues. Germline lookup yields CDR1 SGHRS and CDR2 YFSETQ. With 4 bases clipped from V and 4 bases from J, the junction kept 12 bases outside the gene matches. CDR3 region: CASSPTLPGGLETQYF. CDR3 bases: TGCGCCAGCAGCCCCACCCTGCCAGGGGGCTTAGAGACCCAGTACTTC.

The chain links TRBV7-2 to TRBJ1-6; D is uncertain. The CDR3 runs to 14 residues. With 4 bases removed from V and 7 bases from J, the gap between germline ends came to 11 bases. The germline V gene encodes CDR1 SGHTA and CDR2 FQGNSA. CDR3 in DNA: TGTGCCAGCAGCTCCGGGGTACCCAATTCACCCCTCCACTTT. Translating it yields CASSSGVPNSPLHF.

The chain recombines TRBV9 with TRBJ2-7, with D tentatively TRBD2 (6 bases). The CDR3 runs 14 residues. CDR1 is SGDLS and CDR2 is YYNGEE in the germline V gene. The germline V and J ends were trimmed by 0 bases and 5 bases, with 12 bases remaining between them. The CDR3 spells CASSVAPSGDEQYF. CDR3 bases: TGTGCCAGCAGCGTAGCTCCATCGGGAGACGAGCAGTACTTC.

V usage is TRBV4-1 and J usage is TRBJ2-5; 8 bases are shared with TRBD2. The CDR3 runs 16 residues. CDR1 MGHRA and CDR2 YSYEKL come from the germline V gene. Losses at the gene ends were 6 bases for V and 5 bases for J; bases not matched to a gene: 14. CDR3 coding DNA: TGCGCCAGCAGTCTTAAGCCGGGAGGGTTGAGCGAGACCCAGTACTTC. It codes for CASSLKPGGLSETQYF.

There are many counts of this clone. The CDR3, as DNA: TGTGCCAGCAGCTTGAGGACAAGTAGCGGGACCTCCTACAATGAGCAGTTCTTC. Its translation is CASSLRTSSGTSYNEQFF. J is TRBJ2-1 and V is TRBV5-5, with 8 bases that match TRBD2. The CDR3 sequence is 18 residues long. J gave up 0 bases and V 1 base, and 9 bases lay outside the gene matches. Germline values: CDR1 SGHKS, CDR2 YYEKEE (reference sequence).

This clone was seen only a few times. The rearrangement uses TRBV29-1 and TRBJ2-7; perhaps TRBD2 as D (6 bases). CDR3 size: 12 residues. Germline V CDR1 and CDR2: SQVTM, ANQGSEA. V lost 6 bases, J lost 6 bases, and 15 bases lay in between. CDR3 amino acids: CSVGQPGVEQYF. The CDR3 DNA reads as TGCAGCGTCGGACAACCGGGGGTCGAGCAGTACTTC.

Written as DNA, the CDR3 is TGCAGCGTCCCCCTCCAAAACATTCAGTACTTC. Its protein product is CSVPLQNIQYF. The genes are TRBV29-1 and TRBJ2-4; D uncertain. The CDR3 consists of 11 residues. V lost 6 bases and J lost 5, with 8 bases in between. Germline-derived CDR1 and CDR2 are SQVTM and ANQGSEA. Filled out from reference TRBV29-1 and TRBJ2-4, the complete variable domain reads SAVISQKPSRDICQRGTSLTIQCQVDSQVTMMFWYRQQPGQSLTLIATANQGSEATYESGFVIDKFPISRPNLTFSTLTVSNMSPEDSSIYLCSVPLQNIQYFGAGTRLSVL.

This clone has a handful of counts. The rearrangement joins TRBV7-9 to TRBJ2-7; D is undetermined. CDR1 is SEHNR, CDR2 FQNEAQ, per germline (reference sequence). This CDR3 spans 15 amino acids. The V gene lost 3 bases and the J gene lost 0 bases, with 12 bases spanning the gap. The CDR3 coding sequence is TGTGCCAGCAGCTTCGGAGATGCTAGCTCCTACGAGCAGTACTTC. It encodes CASSFGDASSYEQYF.

This chain links TRBV7-3 with TRBJ2-1, with 16 positions matching TRBD2. CDR3 length: 16 residues. The V segment lost 2 bases and the J segment 7 bases; nucleotides outside the gene matches: 2. Per germline, CDR1 SGHTA and CDR2 FQGTGA. CDR3 protein: CASSLGGLAGGNEQFF. The CDR3 region has the DNA TGTGCCAGCAGCTTAGGGGGACTAGCGGGAGGGAATGAGCAGTTCTTC.

CDR3 loop: CAICASTANTGELFF. DNA of the CDR3: TGTGCCATTTGCGCTTCGACAGCGAACACCGGGGAGCTGTTTTTT. V is TRBV10-3 and J is TRBJ2-2, with a tentative D call TRBD1 (5 bases). Per germline, CDR1 ENHRY and CDR2 SYGVKD. This CDR3 has 15 amino acids. V was shortened by 9 bases and J by 0 bases, with 14 bases between the two germline ends.

The genes are TRBV5-1 and TRBJ2-7, with D perhaps matching TRBD2 (5 bases). The CDR3 covers 12 residues. Germline CDR1 SGHRS, CDR2 YFSETQ. The V gene lost 5 bases and the J gene lost 0 bases, with 6 bases spanning the gap. CDR3 amino acids: CASRGSSYEQYF. CDR3 DNA sequence: TGCGCCAGCAGAGGGAGCTCCTACGAGCAGTACTTC.

This clone counts as medium-sized (0.01 to 0.1%). This chain uses TRBV7-9 with TRBJ1-4; D is uncertain. The germline CDR1 and CDR2 sequences are SEHNR and FQNEAQ (reference sequence). V was cut by 5 bases and J by 8 bases, with 21 bases left in between. The CDR3 sequence is 16 residues long. The CDR3 here is CASSPWAPAVGEKLFF. The CDR3 region has the DNA TGTGCCAGCAGCCCCTGGGCCCCCGCTGTGGGCGAAAAACTGTTTTTT.

This clone was recorded a few times. The chain combines TRBV7-2 with TRBJ2-1; TRBD2 matches 7 bases. The J segment lost 6 bases and the V segment lost 4 bases, leaving 3 bases of the junction unmatched. This CDR3 region has 13 residues. From germline, CDR1 is SGHTA and CDR2 FQGNSA. In nucleotides, the CDR3 is TGTGCCAGCAGCTACGGACTAGGCAATGAGCAGTTCTTC. It translates to CASSYGLGNEQFF.

This clone is termed medium-sized (0.01 to 0.1%). This chain joins TRBV7-2 and TRBJ2-7, with D possibly being TRBD2 (5 bases). Trimming left V 5 bases short and J 1 base short, with 21 bases between. Germline-derived CDR1 and CDR2 are SGHTA and FQGNSA. CDR3 size: 17 residues. The CDR3 loop reads CASSRLIGVLRSYEQYF. The CDR3 region has the DNA TGTGCCAGCAGCCGGTTAATCGGGGTATTGAGGTCCTACGAGCAGTACTTC.

This chain joins TRBV4-1 and TRBJ1-6; D not resolved. V shed 1 base and J shed 6 bases, with 13 bases lying between them. The CDR3 sequence is 16 residues long. The germline gives CDR1 MGHRA, CDR2 YSYEKL. CDR3 bases: TGCGCCAGCAGCCAAGTAGGAGGGAGCCTTAATTCACCCCTCCACTTT. Its protein product is CASSQVGGSLNSPLHF.

This clone was seen a few times. The rearrangement links TRBV14 to TRBJ2-7; 16 positions agree with TRBD2. The CDR3 contains 16 residues. Germline V CDR1 and CDR2: SGHDN, FVKESK. The V and J ends lost 4 bases and 6 bases, in that order; junction bases with no gene match: 6. CDR3 sequence: CASSLGTSGRAGEQYF. In nucleotides, the CDR3 is TGTGCCAGCAGCCTGGGGACTAGCGGGAGGGCCGGCGAGCAGTACTTC.

This clone was counted only a few times. This chain connects TRBV18 to TRBJ1-2; D may be TRBD1 (5 bases). The CDR3 runs to 15 residues. Germline-derived CDR1 and CDR2 are KGHSH and LQKENI. V was trimmed by 4 bases and J by 5 bases, leaving 17 bases between them. The CDR3 DNA sequence: TGTGCCAGCTCACGACAGAACACACAAGGGTATGGCTACACCTTC. Encoded protein: CASSRQNTQGYGYTF.

The rearrangement joins TRBV7-3 to TRBJ2-7; no clear D. Trimming left V 2 bases short and J 0 bases short, with 8 bases between. CDR1 is SGHTA and CDR2 is FQGTGA in the germline V gene. The CDR3 runs to 14 residues. CDR3 loop: CASSLGHNSYEQYF. CDR3 in DNA: TGTGCCAGCAGCTTAGGGCACAACTCCTACGAGCAGTACTTC.

J is TRBJ1-5 and V is TRBV6-6; the D gene is possibly TRBD1 (5 bases). Germline CDR1 reads MNHNY; CDR2 reads SVGAGI (reference sequence). V lost 6 bases, J lost 0 bases, and 15 bases lay in between. The CDR3 sequence is 16 residues long. The CDR3 is CASSPPGVGSNQPQHF. In DNA form, the CDR3 reads TGTGCCAGCAGCCCCCCGGGGGTAGGTAGCAATCAGCCCCAGCATTTT.

This chain joins TRBV7-2 and TRBJ2-7, with TRBD1 identical over 8 bases. The CDR3 runs to 15 residues. V lost 6 bases, J lost 3 bases, and 10 bases stayed unmatched. The germline gives CDR1 SGHTA, CDR2 FQGNSA. The CDR3 is CASRSTGVPSYEQYF. CDR3 nucleotides: TGTGCCAGCAGGTCGACAGGGGTCCCCAGCTACGAGCAGTACTTC.

This clone was counted a few times. This chain links TRBV7-6 with TRBJ2-1; 14 positions agree with TRBD2. With 4 bases clipped from V and 16 bases from J, the junction kept 9 bases outside the gene matches. The CDR3 loop spans 14 amino acids. Germline V gene lookup returns CDR1 SGHVS and CDR2 FNYEAQ. CDR3 DNA sequence: TGTGCCAGCAGCTCGCGACTAGCGGGAGGGCCAGCTTTCTTC. It encodes CASSSRLAGGPAFF.

The chain recombines TRBV27 with TRBJ1-6; D is unclear. This CDR3 is built from 13 residues. Trimming removed 5 bases from V and 9 bases from J, with 11 bases in between. Germline-derived CDR1 and CDR2 are MNHEY and SMNVEV (reference sequence). The CDR3 nucleotides are TGTGCCAGCAGTGTGGACGGGAGTTCACCCCTCCACTTT. Translating it yields CASSVDGSSPLHF.

The V call is TRBV6-1, the J call TRBJ2-7; maybe TRBD2 (6 bases). Germline CDR1 MNHNS, CDR2 SASEGT. The germline V and J ends were trimmed by 2 bases and 7 bases, with 12 bases remaining between them. CDR3 length: 13 amino acids. In DNA, the CDR3 is TGTGCCAGCAGTGAATGGCCCGGGGGTGAGCAGTACTTC. Amino acid sequence: CASSEWPGGEQYF.

The CDR3 DNA reads as TGTGCCAGCAGCCGAGGGTTCGGGAACACCGGGGAGCTGTTTTTT. Translated: CASSRGFGNTGELFF. This rearrangement joins TRBV11-2 to TRBJ2-2; tentative D call: TRBD2 (5 bases). The length of the CDR3 is 15 residues. Deletions cut 5 bases from V and 1 base from J, with 11 bases between. Germline CDR1 is SGHAT and CDR2 is FQNNGV. Complete variable domain (other parts from reference TRBV11-2 and TRBJ2-2): EAGVAQSPRYKIIEKRQSVAFWCNPISGHATLYWYQQILGQGPKLLIQFQNNGVVDDSQLPKDRFSAERLKGVDSTLKIQPAKLEDSAVYLCASSRGFGNTGELFFGEGSRLTVL.

This clone was seen more than once but under ten times. The rearrangement links TRBV7-9 to TRBJ1-1; tentatively, D is TRBD1 (5 bases). V lost 3 bases and J lost 0, with 8 bases in between. CDR1 SEHNR and CDR2 FQNEAQ come from the germline V gene (reference sequence). CDR3 length: 14 amino acids. The CDR3 sequence is CASSFRQLNTEAFF. The DNA of the CDR3 is TGTGCCAGCAGCTTTCGACAGCTGAACACTGAAGCTTTCTTT.

The chain links TRBV5-1 to TRBJ1-6; TRBD1 aligns across 9 bases. This CDR3 is built from 16 residues. Germline loops: CDR1 SGHRS, CDR2 YFSETQ. Trimming took 4 bases from V and 4 from J; bases not matched to a gene: 6. CDR3 nucleotides: TGCGCCAGCAGCGGAACAGGACAGGGGTATAATTCACCCCTCCACTTT. The encoded protein is CASSGTGQGYNSPLHF.